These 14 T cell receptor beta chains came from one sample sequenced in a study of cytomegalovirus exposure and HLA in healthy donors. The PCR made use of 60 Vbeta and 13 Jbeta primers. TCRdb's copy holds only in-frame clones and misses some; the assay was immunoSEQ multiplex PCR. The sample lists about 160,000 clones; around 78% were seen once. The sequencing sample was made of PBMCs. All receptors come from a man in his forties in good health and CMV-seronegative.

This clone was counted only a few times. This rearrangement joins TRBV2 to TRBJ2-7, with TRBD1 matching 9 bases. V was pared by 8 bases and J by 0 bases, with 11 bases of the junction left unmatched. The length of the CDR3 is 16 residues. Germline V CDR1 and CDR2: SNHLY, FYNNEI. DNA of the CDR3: TGTGCCAGCTTTAACAGGGGGCGATCGAGCTCCTACGAGCAGTACTTC. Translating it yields CASFNRGRSSSYEQYF. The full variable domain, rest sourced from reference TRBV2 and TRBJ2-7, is EPEVTQTPSHQVTQMGQEVILRCVPISNHLYFYWYRQILGQKVEFLVSFYNNEISEKSEIFDDQFSVERPDGSNFTLKIRSTKLEDSAMYFCASFNRGRSSSYEQYFGPGTRLTVT.

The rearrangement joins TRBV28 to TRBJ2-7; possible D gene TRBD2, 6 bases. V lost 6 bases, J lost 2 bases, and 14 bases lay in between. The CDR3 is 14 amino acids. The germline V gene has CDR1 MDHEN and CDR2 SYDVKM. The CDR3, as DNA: TGTGCCAGCAGCCAGGGACTCTCGACCTACGAGCAGTACTTC. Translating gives CASSQGLSTYEQYF.

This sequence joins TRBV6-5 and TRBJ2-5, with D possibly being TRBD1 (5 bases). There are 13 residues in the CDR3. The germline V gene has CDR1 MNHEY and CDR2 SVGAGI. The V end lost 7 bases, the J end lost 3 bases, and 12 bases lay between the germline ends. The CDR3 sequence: CASNTWGEETQYF. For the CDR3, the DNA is TGTGCCAGCAACACGTGGGGCGAAGAGACCCAGTACTTC.

The CDR3 region has the DNA TGTGCCAGCAGTTCTGGATGGGGGAGGGAGACCCAGTACTTC. As protein: CASSSGWGRETQYF. The chain uses TRBV5-6 and TRBJ2-5; a weak D match, TRBD2 (6 bases). With 5 bases removed from V and 5 bases from J, the gap between germline ends came to 16 bases. Germline V gene data show CDR1 as SGHDT and CDR2 as YYEEEE. The CDR3 loop spans 14 amino acids.

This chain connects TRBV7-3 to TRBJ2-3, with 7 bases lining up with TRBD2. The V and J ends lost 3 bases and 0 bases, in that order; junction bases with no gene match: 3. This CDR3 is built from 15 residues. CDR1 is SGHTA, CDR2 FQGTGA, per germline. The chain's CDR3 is CASSFSGPSTDTQYF. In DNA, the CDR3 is TGTGCCAGCAGCTTTAGCGGGCCTAGCACAGATACGCAGTATTTT.

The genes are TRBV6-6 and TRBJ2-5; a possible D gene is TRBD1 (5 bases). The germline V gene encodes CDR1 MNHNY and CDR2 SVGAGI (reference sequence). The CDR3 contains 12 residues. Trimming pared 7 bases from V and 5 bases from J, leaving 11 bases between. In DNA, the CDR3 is TGTGCCAGCATGAGACAGTTCGAGACCCAGTACTTC. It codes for CASMRQFETQYF.

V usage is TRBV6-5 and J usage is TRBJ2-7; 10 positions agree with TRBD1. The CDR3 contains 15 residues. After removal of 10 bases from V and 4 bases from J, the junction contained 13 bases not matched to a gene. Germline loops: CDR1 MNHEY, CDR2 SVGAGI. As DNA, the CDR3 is TGTGCCACCCTAAAACCGGGACAGGGGTATTACGAGCAGTACTTC. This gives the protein CATLKPGQGYYEQYF.

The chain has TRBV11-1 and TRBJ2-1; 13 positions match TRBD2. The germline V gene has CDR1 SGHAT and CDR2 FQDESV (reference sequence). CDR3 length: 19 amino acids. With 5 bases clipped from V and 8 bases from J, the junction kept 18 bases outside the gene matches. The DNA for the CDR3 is TGTGCCAGCAGCCCCGGACTAGCGGGAGCCGCGCGAACAGGGGATGAGCAGTTCTTC. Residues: CASSPGLAGAARTGDEQFF.

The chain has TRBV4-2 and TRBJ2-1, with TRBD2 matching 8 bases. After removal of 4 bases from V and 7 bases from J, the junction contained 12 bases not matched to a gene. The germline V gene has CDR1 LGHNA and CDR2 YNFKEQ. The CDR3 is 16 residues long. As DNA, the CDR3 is TGTGCCAGCAGCCGGGATTTAGCGGGAACCCTAAATGAGCAGTTCTTC. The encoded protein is CASSRDLAGTLNEQFF.

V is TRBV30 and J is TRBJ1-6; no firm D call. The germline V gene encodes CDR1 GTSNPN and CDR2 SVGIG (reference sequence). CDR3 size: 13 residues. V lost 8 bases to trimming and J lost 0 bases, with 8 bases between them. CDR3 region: CARRNSYNSPLHF. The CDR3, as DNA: TGTGCCCGCAGAAACTCCTATAATTCACCCCTCCACTTT.

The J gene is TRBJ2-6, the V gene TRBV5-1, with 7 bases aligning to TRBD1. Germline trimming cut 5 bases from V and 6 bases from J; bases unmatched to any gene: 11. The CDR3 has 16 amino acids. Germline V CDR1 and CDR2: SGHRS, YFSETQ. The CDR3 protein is CASRIGTDSVANVLTF. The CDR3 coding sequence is TGCGCCAGCAGGATCGGGACAGATTCGGTGGCCAACGTCCTGACTTTC.

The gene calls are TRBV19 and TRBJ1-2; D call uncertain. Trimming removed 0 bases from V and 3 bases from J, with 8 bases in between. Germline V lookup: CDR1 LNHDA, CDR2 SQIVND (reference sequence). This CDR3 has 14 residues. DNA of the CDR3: TGTGCCAGTAGTATAGAGTGGAGGCACTATGGCTACACCTTC. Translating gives CASSIEWRHYGYTF. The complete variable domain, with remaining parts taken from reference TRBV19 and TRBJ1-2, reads DGGITQSPKYLFRKEGQNVTLSCEQNLNHDAMYWYRQDPGQGLRLIYYSQIVNDFQKGDIAEGYSVSREKKESFPLTVTSAQKNPTAFYLCASSIEWRHYGYTFGSGTRLTVV.

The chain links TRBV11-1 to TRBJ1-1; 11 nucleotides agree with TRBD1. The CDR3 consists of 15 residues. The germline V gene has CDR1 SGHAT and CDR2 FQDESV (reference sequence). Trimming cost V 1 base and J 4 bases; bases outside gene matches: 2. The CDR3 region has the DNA TGTGCCAGCAGCTTAGTTGGGACAGGGGGCACTGAAGCTTTCTTT. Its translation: CASSLVGTGGTEAFF.

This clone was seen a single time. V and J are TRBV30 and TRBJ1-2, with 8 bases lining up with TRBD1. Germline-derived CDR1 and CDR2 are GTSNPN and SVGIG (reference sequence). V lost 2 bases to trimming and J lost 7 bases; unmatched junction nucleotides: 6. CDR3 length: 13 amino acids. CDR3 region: CAWSTGGIGGYTF. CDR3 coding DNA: TGTGCCTGGAGTACAGGGGGAATCGGTGGCTACACCTTC.